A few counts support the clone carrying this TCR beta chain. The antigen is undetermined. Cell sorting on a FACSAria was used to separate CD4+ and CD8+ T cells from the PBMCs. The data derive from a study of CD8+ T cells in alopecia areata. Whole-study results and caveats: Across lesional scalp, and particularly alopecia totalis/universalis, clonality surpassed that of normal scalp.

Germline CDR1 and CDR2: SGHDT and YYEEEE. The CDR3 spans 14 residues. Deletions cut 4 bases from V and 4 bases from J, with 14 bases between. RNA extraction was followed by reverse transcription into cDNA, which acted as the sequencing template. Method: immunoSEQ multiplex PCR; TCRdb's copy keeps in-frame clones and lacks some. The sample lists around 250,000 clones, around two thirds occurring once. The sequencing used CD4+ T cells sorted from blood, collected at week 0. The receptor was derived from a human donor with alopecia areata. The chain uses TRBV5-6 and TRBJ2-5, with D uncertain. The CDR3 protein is CASSKLGMRETQYF. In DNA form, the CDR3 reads TGTGCCAGCAGCAAATTGGGGATGCGAGAGACCCAGTACTTC.